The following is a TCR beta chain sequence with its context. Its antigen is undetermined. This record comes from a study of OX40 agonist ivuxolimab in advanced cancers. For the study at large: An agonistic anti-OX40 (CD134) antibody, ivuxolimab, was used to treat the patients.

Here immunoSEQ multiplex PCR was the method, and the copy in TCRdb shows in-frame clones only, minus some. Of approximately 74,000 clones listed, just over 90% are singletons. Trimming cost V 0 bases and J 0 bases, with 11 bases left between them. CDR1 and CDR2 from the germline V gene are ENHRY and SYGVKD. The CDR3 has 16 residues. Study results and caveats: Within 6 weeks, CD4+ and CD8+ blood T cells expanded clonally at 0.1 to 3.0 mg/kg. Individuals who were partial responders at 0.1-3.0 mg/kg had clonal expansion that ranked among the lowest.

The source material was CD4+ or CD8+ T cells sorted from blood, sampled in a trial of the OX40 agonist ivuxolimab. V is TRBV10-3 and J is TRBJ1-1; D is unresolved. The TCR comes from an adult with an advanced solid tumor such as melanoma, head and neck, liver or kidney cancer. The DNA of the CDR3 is TGTGCCATCAGTGAGTCGAGAAGCAGCATGAACACTGAAGCTTTCTTT. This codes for CAISESRSSMNTEAFF.